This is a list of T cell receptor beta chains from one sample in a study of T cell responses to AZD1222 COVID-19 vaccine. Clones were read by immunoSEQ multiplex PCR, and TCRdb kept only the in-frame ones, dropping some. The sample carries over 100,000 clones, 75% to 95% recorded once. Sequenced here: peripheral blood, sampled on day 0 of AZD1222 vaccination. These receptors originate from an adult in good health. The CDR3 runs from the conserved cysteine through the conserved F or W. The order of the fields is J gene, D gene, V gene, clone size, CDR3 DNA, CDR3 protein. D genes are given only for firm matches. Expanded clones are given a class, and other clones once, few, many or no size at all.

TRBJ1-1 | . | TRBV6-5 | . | TGTGCCAGCAGTTATGTGACGAACACTGAAGCTTTCTTT | CASSYVTNTEAFF
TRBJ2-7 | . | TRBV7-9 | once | TGTGCCAGCAGCTTAGAGGAGAGTCCCTACGAGCAGTACTTC | CASSLEESPYEQYF
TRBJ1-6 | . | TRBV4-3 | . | TGCGCCAGCAGCCCGATAAGGAATTCACCCCTCCACTTT | CASSPIRNSPLHF
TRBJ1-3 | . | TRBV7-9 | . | TGTGCCAGCAGCTTAGCAGAAAGGCGAAACACCATATATTTT | CASSLAERRNTIYF
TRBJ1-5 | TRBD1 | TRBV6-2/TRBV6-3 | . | TGTGCCAGCAGTTACTCAAGGGACAGTGGGAGGAGTAGCAATCAGCCCCAGCATTTT | CASSYSRDSGRSSNQPQHF
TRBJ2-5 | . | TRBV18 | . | TGTGCCAGCTCACCACTGGGAGAGACCCAGTACTTC | CASSPLGETQYF
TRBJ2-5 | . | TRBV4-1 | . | TGCGCCAGCAGCCAAGGACGTCGGGAGACCCAGTACTTC | CASSQGRRETQYF
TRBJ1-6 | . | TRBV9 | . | TGTGCCAGCAGCGTAAGAGGGGACAATTCACCCCTCCACTTT | CASSVRGDNSPLHF
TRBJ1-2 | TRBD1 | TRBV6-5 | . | TGTGCCAGCAGTTACACAGGGGGCGATGGCTACACCTTC | CASSYTGGDGYTF
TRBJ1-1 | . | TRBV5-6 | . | TGTGCCAGCAGCCCGGGAGGTGGGAGAGCAGTGAACACTGAAGCTTTCTTT | CASSPGGGRAVNTEAFF
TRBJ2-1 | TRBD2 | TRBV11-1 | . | TGTGCCAGCAGCTCCCTAGCGGGGGCGGGGAATGAGCAGTTCTTC | CASSSLAGAGNEQFF
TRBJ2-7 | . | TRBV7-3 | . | TGTGCCAGCAGCCATCATAAAAGGTCCGGTGGAGTGGGGGGTGAGCAGTACTTC | CASSHHKRSGGVGGEQYF
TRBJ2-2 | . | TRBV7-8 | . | TGTGCCAGCAGCTTAGATCGCGGGGGCATTTTCGGGGAGCTGTTTTTT | CASSLDRGGIFGELFF
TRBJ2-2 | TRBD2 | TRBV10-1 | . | TGCGCCAGTGGGCCTAGCGGGACCAAGACCGGGGAGCTGTTTTTT | CASGPSGTKTGELFF
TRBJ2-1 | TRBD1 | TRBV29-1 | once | TGCAGCGTTGCGGGGACAGCCTACAATGAGCAGTTCTTC | CSVAGTAYNEQFF
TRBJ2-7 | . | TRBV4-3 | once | TGCGCCAGCAGCCAAGTTCAAGATGTAGTCTACGAGCAGTACTTC | CASSQVQDVVYEQYF
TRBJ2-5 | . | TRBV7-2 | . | TGTGCCAGCAGCTTAGTTAGAGAGACCCAGTACTTC | CASSLVRETQYF
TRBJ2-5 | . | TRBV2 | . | TGTGCCAGCAGTGAAGGGGAGACCCAGTACTTC | CASSEGETQYF
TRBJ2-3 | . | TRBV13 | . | TGTGCCAGCAGCTTAGGTAGCACAGATACGCAGTATTTT | CASSLGSTDTQYF
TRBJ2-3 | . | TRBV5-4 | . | TGTGCCAGCAACAATCCTGGGGCAGCTAGCACAGATACGCAGTATTTT | CASNNPGAASTDTQYF
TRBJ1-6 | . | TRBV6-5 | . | TGTGCCAGCAGTTACTCAGCGGGGTGGGGTGAACCCCTCCACTTT | CASSYSAGWGEPLHF
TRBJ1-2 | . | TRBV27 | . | TGTGCCAGCAGTTTATCCACGATCGGGTCAGCTGGCTACACCTTC | CASSLSTIGSAGYTF
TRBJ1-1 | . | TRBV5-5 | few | TGTGCCAGCAGCCGGCAGGCTGAAGCTTTCTTT | CASSRQAEAFF
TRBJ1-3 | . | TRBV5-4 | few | TGTGCCAGCAGTCTGCAGGGGCCGGGGAACACCATATATTTT | CASSLQGPGNTIYF
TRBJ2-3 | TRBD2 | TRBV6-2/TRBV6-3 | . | TGTGCCAGCAGTTACTCCGCGGGGGTGAGCACAGATACGCAGTATTTT | CASSYSAGVSTDTQYF
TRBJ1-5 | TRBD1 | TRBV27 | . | TGTGCCAGCAGGCCGGACAGGGCGAATCAGCCCCAGCATTTT | CASRPDRANQPQHF
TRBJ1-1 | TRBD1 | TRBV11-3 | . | TGTGCCAGCAGGAAAGGGGGCTCGGGGAACACTGAAGCTTTCTTT | CASRKGGSGNTEAFF
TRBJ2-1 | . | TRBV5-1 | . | TGCGCCAGCAGCTTATCGCGGGACTACAATGAGCAGTTCTTC | CASSLSRDYNEQFF
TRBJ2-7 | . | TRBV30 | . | TGTGCCTGGAGTGTCAAAGGAGGGTCGGCCTACGAGCAGTACTTC | CAWSVKGGSAYEQYF
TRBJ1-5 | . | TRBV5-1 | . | TGCGCCAGCAGCTTGGGGCATAATCAGCCCCAGCATTTT | CASSLGHNQPQHF
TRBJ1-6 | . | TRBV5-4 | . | TGTGCCAGCAGCTTTGGGGGTTTGGGCTCCTATAATTCACCCCTCCACTTT | CASSFGGLGSYNSPLHF